The T cell receptor beta chain described here comes from a study of monozygotic twins with inflammatory bowel disease. CDR1 is SGHTA, CDR2 FQGNSA, per germline. This CDR3 is built from 15 residues. TCRdb re-called the 5' RACE reads and gives one entry per CDR3 protein, without DNA. The sample has some 130,000 distinct CDR3 sequences. The sequencing input was blood. This chain uses TRBV7-2 with TRBJ2-1. The source is a human donor with ulcerative colitis or Crohn's disease, or a healthy co-twin of an affected twin (not recorded which). CDR3 residues: CTSSLGRASYNEQFF.